Sequencing of this TCR beta chain was carried out in a study of control samples from healthy donors and cancer patients. Per germline, CDR1 GTSNPN and CDR2 SVGIG (reference sequence). The J segment lost 3 bases and the V segment lost 3 bases, leaving 10 bases of the junction unmatched. The CDR3 sequence is 16 residues long. Sequencing was performed with immunoSEQ multiplex PCR; in TCRdb, only in-frame clones are kept and a portion is missing. The sample shows some 150,000 clones, roughly 94% of them seen only once. The TCR sequence derives from a man between 60 and 75 years old with colorectal cancer. The chain is built from TRBV30 and TRBJ1-1; TRBD1 aligns across 10 bases. Material: PBMCs. Here the CDR3 reads CAWSSNDRGLDTEAFF. The DNA for the CDR3 is TGTGCCTGGAGCTCTAATGACAGGGGGCTTGACACTGAAGCTTTCTTT.